This TCR beta chain was obtained from a study of blood T cell repertoires in COVID-19. Original data processing: By means of reference gene primer amplification, nucleated cell counts were estimated. Only in-frame clones appear in the TCRdb table, and some are missing; sequencing was by immunoSEQ multiplex PCR. The D gene and trimming were derived from the DNA, and the V and J assignments and clone size from that table. The sample holds some 200,000 clones; 82% are singletons and the top ten take roughly 5%. V lost 3 bases, J lost 9 bases, and 8 bases stayed unmatched. The CDR3 sequence is 14 residues long. Germline V lookup: CDR1 ENHRY, CDR2 SYGVKD.

The rearrangement links TRBV10-3 to TRBJ2-1, with TRBD2 matching over 7 bases. The TCR comes from a woman aged 55 to 70 with acute COVID-19. Material for sequencing was PBMCs or T cells enriched from blood (not recorded which). CDR3 DNA sequence: TGTGCCATCAGTGATGGCGGGAGTAGGGGTGAGCAGTTCTTC. Translation: CAISDGGSRGEQFF.